Listed here is a single T cell receptor (beta chain). This entry belongs to a study of metastatic and nonmetastatic thyroid tumors. Thyroid surgery took place with no prior treatment in any patient. V trimming: 4 bases; J trimming: 2 bases; junction bases outside the gene matches: 4. Germline V gene data show CDR1 as PRHDT and CDR2 as FYEKMQ (reference sequence). This CDR3 comprises 15 residues. The authors' processing: Between-group CDR3 differences, defined by clinicopathological status, yielded a distant-metastasis classifier for papillary thyroid cancer. TCRdb re-processed the PCR reads through MiXCR. The V and J calls come from TCRdb's annotation, not from the publication. The top ten hold roughly 10% of the sample, which has tens of thousands of clones, around 27% seen once.

This chain links TRBV13 with TRBJ2-7; TRBD1 aligns across 11 bases. Material: blood. This clonotype originated in a male donor with papillary thyroid cancer or a benign thyroid nodule (not recorded which). Some clones in this sample may be carry-over from other donors' samples. CDR3 amino acids: CASSSGQGAPYEQYF. In DNA, the CDR3 is TGTGCCAGCAGCTCTGGACAGGGGGCTCCCTACGAGCAGTACTTC.